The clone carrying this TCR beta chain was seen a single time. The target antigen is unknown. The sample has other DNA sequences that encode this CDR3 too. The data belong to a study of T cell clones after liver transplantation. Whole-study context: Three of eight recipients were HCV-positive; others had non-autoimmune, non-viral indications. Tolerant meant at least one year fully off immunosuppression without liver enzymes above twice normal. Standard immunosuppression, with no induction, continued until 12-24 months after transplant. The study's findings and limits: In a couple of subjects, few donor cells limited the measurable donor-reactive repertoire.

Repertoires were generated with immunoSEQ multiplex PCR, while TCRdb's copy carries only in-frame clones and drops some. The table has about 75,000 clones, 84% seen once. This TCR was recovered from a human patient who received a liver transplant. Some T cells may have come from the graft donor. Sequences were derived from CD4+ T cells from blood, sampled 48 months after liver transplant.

The CDR3 reads CASSFSQGARETQYF. The CDR3 DNA sequence: TGCGCCAGTAGTTTTTCACAGGGGGCAAGAGAGACCCAGTACTTC. The V and J genes are TRBV5-1 and TRBJ2-5, with TRBD1 matching over 9 bases. This CDR3 has 15 residues. CDR1 and CDR2 from the germline V gene are SGHRS and YFSETQ. After removal of 8 bases from V and 4 bases from J, the junction contained 12 bases not matched to a gene.